One and the same sample provided the 27 T cell receptor beta chains below, sequenced in a study of long-term antiretroviral therapy in people with HIV. Version v3.0 of the immunoSEQ assay ran at survey level. TCRdb's copy holds only in-frame clones and misses some; the assay was immunoSEQ multiplex PCR. The profile covers 25,000 or so clones, with over 85% appearing a single time and about a tenth taken by the ten largest. This specimen consisted of unsorted PBMCs, obtained 6.2 years after starting antiretroviral therapy. The receptors were gathered from a middle-aged man with HIV.

This clone showed up just a few times. The gene calls are TRBV9 and TRBJ2-7; the match to TRBD2 covers 8 bases. J gave up 0 bases and V 4 bases, and 6 bases lay outside the gene matches. Germline V gene data show CDR1 as SGDLS and CDR2 as YYNGEE. The length of the CDR3 is 15 residues. The CDR3 DNA is TGTGCCAGCAGCTCAAGCGGGAGAGGCTCCTACGAGCAGTACTTC. The encoded protein is CASSSSGRGSYEQYF.

The chain's CDR3 is CASSLRQYYGYTF. CDR3 nucleotides: TGTGCCAGCAGCTTGCGGCAGTACTATGGCTACACCTTC. The gene calls are TRBV5-6 and TRBJ1-2; no reliable D call. Germline CDR1 reads SGHDT; CDR2 reads YYEEEE. CDR3 length equals 13 residues. V was pared by 1 base and J by 3 bases, with 7 bases between.

The chain links TRBV2 to TRBJ2-1; 7 bases align to TRBD1. The junction had 7 bases not matched to a gene; V was cut back by 0 bases and J by 2 bases. There are 17 residues in the CDR3. The germline CDR1 and CDR2 sequences are SNHLY and FYNNEI. CDR3: CASSEAPDRVAYNEQFF. As DNA, the CDR3 is TGTGCCAGCAGTGAAGCCCCTGACAGGGTGGCCTACAATGAGCAGTTCTTC.

Written as DNA, the CDR3 is TGCGCCAGCAGCTTGGCCAGGACCGACAATGAGCAGTTCTTC. Its protein is CASSLARTDNEQFF. The rearrangement joins TRBV5-1 to TRBJ2-1; D not certain. The CDR3 consists of 14 residues. The germline V gene encodes CDR1 SGHRS and CDR2 YFSETQ. Trimming removed 0 bases at V and 5 bases at J, with 9 bases between.

The V and J genes are TRBV6-5 and TRBJ1-4; no clear D gene. V gave up 6 bases and J gave up 0 bases, with 11 bases separating them. CDR3 length equals 15 residues. CDR1 and CDR2 (germline): MNHEY, SVGAGI. CDR3 protein: CASSDGLATNEKLFF. As DNA, the CDR3 is TGTGCCAGCAGCGATGGGTTAGCAACTAATGAAAAACTGTTTTTT.

This clone appeared a few times. The V gene is TRBV28, the J gene TRBJ1-5; D call uncertain. This CDR3 comprises 14 residues. The V end lost 8 bases, the J end lost 3 bases, and 14 bases lay between the germline ends. Germline V gives CDR1 MDHEN, CDR2 SYDVKM. This CDR3 reads CASGLGRPNQPQHF. For the CDR3, the DNA is TGTGCCAGCGGGCTTGGCAGGCCCAATCAGCCCCAGCATTTT. The variable domain in full, with the rest retrieved from reference TRBV28 and TRBJ1-5, is DVKVTQSSRYLVKRTGEKVFLECVQDMDHENMFWYRQDPGLGLRLIYFSYDVKMKEKGDIPEGYSVSREKKERFSLILESASTNQTSMYLCASGLGRPNQPQHFGDGTRLSIL.

This clone came up a few times. The CDR3 here is CASSYVPHGHEQYF. CDR3 DNA: TGTGCCAGCAGTTACGTCCCCCACGGACACGAGCAGTACTTC. This chain links TRBV6-5 with TRBJ2-7; D unresolved. The CDR3 sequence is 14 residues long. V gave up 2 bases and J gave up 5 bases, with 13 bases separating them. Germline values: CDR1 MNHEY, CDR2 SVGAGI.

The chain employs TRBV5-1 and TRBJ2-4; TRBD1 matches at 9 bases. The germline CDR1 and CDR2 sequences are SGHRS and YFSETQ. V trimming: 6 bases; J trimming: 8 bases; junction bases outside the gene matches: 6. The CDR3 is 13 residues long. In DNA form, the CDR3 reads TGCGCCAGCAAGAGAACAGGGGGCCACATTCAGTACTTC. Its protein product is CASKRTGGHIQYF.

The chain joins TRBV6-6 to TRBJ2-7; TRBD1 might be the D (6 bases). The germline V gene has CDR1 MNHNY and CDR2 SVGAGI (reference sequence). The CDR3 runs to 15 residues. V gave up 6 bases and J gave up 6 bases, with 21 bases separating them. This chain's CDR3 is CASRNYLQGHIEQYF. The DNA for the CDR3 is TGTGCCAGCAGAAACTATCTACAGGGTCACATCGAGCAGTACTTC.

This chain uses TRBV7-9 with TRBJ2-1; D uncertain. This CDR3 has 11 residues. The germline V gene encodes CDR1 SEHNR and CDR2 FQNEAQ (reference sequence). The germline V and J ends were trimmed by 5 bases and 8 bases, with 7 bases remaining between them. For the CDR3, the DNA is TGTGCCAGCAGCGCGCTGGATGAGCAGTTCTTC. Translation: CASSALDEQFF.

This clone has only one observation. This chain links TRBV19 with TRBJ2-2; possible D gene TRBD1, 6 bases. Germline V gene sequence: CDR1 LNHDA, CDR2 SQIVND (reference sequence). With 6 bases removed from V and 7 bases from J, the gap between germline ends came to 18 bases. The CDR3 length is 15 residues. This CDR3 reads CASRPTGIVNGELFF. The DNA for the CDR3 is TGTGCCAGTAGGCCCACAGGGATAGTGAACGGGGAGCTGTTTTTT.

The rearrangement links TRBV6-1 to TRBJ1-1, with a tentative D call TRBD1 (5 bases). Germline V gene lookup returns CDR1 MNHNS and CDR2 SASEGT. V was pared by 8 bases and J by 4 bases, with 14 bases between. The CDR3 runs 13 residues. CDR3 amino acids: CASSSAGGTEAFF. The CDR3 bases are TGTGCCAGCTCCTCGGCCGGGGGCACTGAAGCTTTCTTT.

The J gene is TRBJ2-2, the V gene TRBV7-3, with TRBD2 matching over 10 bases. The ends lost 4 bases at V and 7 bases at J; junction bases unmatched: 9. The CDR3 consists of 16 residues. Germline V CDR1 and CDR2: SGHTA, FQGTGA. The CDR3 region is CASSSGPSGSYGELFF. The CDR3 DNA reads as TGTGCCAGCAGCTCGGGGCCTAGCGGGAGTTACGGGGAGCTGTTTTTT.

The chain is built from TRBV27 and TRBJ2-5; perhaps TRBD2 as D (6 bases). Deletions cut 9 bases from V and 4 bases from J, with 12 bases between. CDR1 is MNHEY and CDR2 is SMNVEV in the germline V gene (reference sequence). The length of the CDR3 is 12 residues. The CDR3 loop is CARDVEGETQYF. The CDR3 nucleotides read TGTGCCAGGGACGTGGAGGGAGAGACCCAGTACTTC.

This clone was recorded only once. The chain couples TRBV7-3 to TRBJ2-1; D may be TRBD1 (5 bases). The germline V gene has CDR1 SGHTA and CDR2 FQGTGA. Trimming took off 0 bases at V and 4 bases at J, with 13 bases between the two ends. The CDR3 sequence is 16 residues long. CDR3 protein: CASSLTWSRGYNEQFF. CDR3 bases: TGTGCCAGCAGCTTAACCTGGTCAAGGGGATACAATGAGCAGTTCTTC.

The chain employs TRBV27 and TRBJ2-1; 10 bases map to TRBD1. Germline lookup yields CDR1 MNHEY and CDR2 SMNVEV (reference sequence). This CDR3 spans 13 amino acids. J gave up 11 bases and V 3 bases, and 4 bases lay outside the gene matches. The CDR3 DNA reads as TGTGCCAGCAGTTTTGGGGGACAGGGGAAGCAGTTCTTC. Protein: CASSFGGQGKQFF.

The sample holds one count of this clone. The chain employs TRBV6-5 and TRBJ2-1; 10 bases agree with TRBD2. This CDR3 contains 13 residues. Germline lookup yields CDR1 MNHEY and CDR2 SVGAGI. V dropped 8 bases and J dropped 9; count of bases not matched to a gene: 7. The CDR3 is CASVSGGGGEQFF. As DNA, the CDR3 is TGTGCCAGCGTCAGCGGGGGGGGTGGTGAGCAGTTCTTC.

This clone was seen a few times. V usage is TRBV6-5 and J usage is TRBJ2-2, with 7 bases matching TRBD1. The CDR3 runs 15 residues. The germline gives CDR1 MNHEY, CDR2 SVGAGI. Trimming cost V 5 bases and J 5 bases; bases outside gene matches: 8. CDR3 DNA sequence: TGTGCCAGCAGTACCCGGACAGGTGGTACCGGGGAGCTGTTTTTT. This gives the protein CASSTRTGGTGELFF.

The V and J genes are TRBV19 and TRBJ2-1; no clear D. CDR1 and CDR2 from the germline V gene are LNHDA and SQIVND (reference sequence). Trimming removed 2 bases at V and 7 bases at J, with 15 bases between. The CDR3 is made up of 15 amino acids. The CDR3, as DNA: TGTGCCAGTAGTATATTAAGGGATCTACGGAATGAGCAGTTCTTC. Its translation is CASSILRDLRNEQFF.

The chain is built from TRBV11-2 and TRBJ2-7; TRBD1 is a possible D gene (6 bases). Germline assignment: CDR1 SGHAT and CDR2 FQNNGV. The CDR3 covers 13 residues. V gave up 3 bases and J gave up 3 bases, with 9 bases separating them. The CDR3 nucleotides read TGTGCCAGCAGCTTTGGGACAAACTACGAGCAGTACTTC. Its protein product is CASSFGTNYEQYF.

A single count supports this clone. This chain uses TRBV7-3 with TRBJ1-6; weak D call: TRBD1 (6 bases). The CDR3 is 16 residues long. V was pared by 5 bases and J by 5 bases, with 16 bases between. Germline lookup yields CDR1 SGHTA and CDR2 FQGTGA. In DNA, the CDR3 is TGTGCCAGCAGCCCCATTGGGGGGGCGGATAATTCACCCCTCCACTTT. It codes for CASSPIGGADNSPLHF.

The V call is TRBV7-3, the J call TRBJ2-3; D is perhaps TRBD1 (5 bases). From germline, CDR1 is SGHTA and CDR2 FQGTGA. The germline V and J ends were trimmed by 5 bases and 2 bases, with 11 bases remaining between them. The CDR3 spans 14 residues. In nucleotides, the CDR3 is TGTGCCAGCAGCCTCGATGGACACACAGATACGCAGTATTTT. Its protein is CASSLDGHTDTQYF.

The rearrangement uses TRBV2 and TRBJ2-7; D is possibly TRBD1 or TRBD2 (5 bases each). V gave up 4 bases and J gave up 1 base, with 11 bases separating them. The CDR3 covers 14 residues. The germline gives CDR1 SNHLY, CDR2 FYNNEI. CDR3 coding DNA: TGTGCCAGCAGTGTAAGGGACGGATCCTACGAGCAGTACTTC. Amino acids: CASSVRDGSYEQYF.

This chain uses TRBV5-1 with TRBJ2-7; D is ambiguous. V lost 2 bases and J lost 2, with 26 bases in between. CDR1 SGHRS and CDR2 YFSETQ come from the germline V gene. The CDR3 loop spans 19 amino acids. CDR3 sequence: CASSFVGEGRTTSTYEQYF. CDR3 nucleotide sequence: TGCGCCAGCAGCTTTGTAGGAGAAGGAAGAACTACTTCAACCTACGAGCAGTACTTC.

The chain carries TRBV30 and TRBJ2-7; tentatively, D is TRBD1 or TRBD2 (5 bases each). Trimming removed 2 bases from V and 6 bases from J, with 14 bases in between. Germline lookup yields CDR1 GTSNPN and CDR2 SVGIG (reference sequence). This CDR3 is 13 amino acids long. In nucleotides, the CDR3 is TGTGCCTGGAGTCCGATATTGGGGACCGAGCAGTACTTC. Its translation is CAWSPILGTEQYF.

CDR3 residues: CASSPRSSRLGETQYF. The CDR3 DNA is TGTGCCAGCAGCCCCCGGAGCTCGAGACTAGGGGAGACCCAGTACTTC. The chain employs TRBV7-3 and TRBJ2-5; TRBD2 is a possible D gene (6 bases). Trimming removed 5 bases from V and 5 bases from J, with 21 bases in between. The CDR3 is made up of 16 amino acids. CDR1 and CDR2 (germline): SGHTA, FQGTGA.

V gene TRBV27 combines with J gene TRBJ2-1; TRBD2 aligns across 8 bases. The V and J ends lost 5 bases and 1 base, in that order; junction bases with no gene match: 19. The CDR3 consists of 20 residues. Germline V gene data show CDR1 as MNHEY and CDR2 as SMNVEV (reference sequence). This chain's CDR3 is CASSLTGGLVSGGSYNEQFF. CDR3 in DNA: TGTGCCAGCAGTCTCACCGGGGGGTTGGTAAGCGGGGGATCCTACAATGAGCAGTTCTTC.